This TCR beta chain is drawn from a study of molecular identifiers for immune sequencing clone quantification. General observations from the study: Clones that had above 20 RNA copies took up over 99% of effector molecules but under 1% in naive cells. Jurkat TCR RNA spiked in from one cell (amid over 850,000 naive cells) was reportedly detectable.

This clonotype was seen a handful of times. Its antigen is currently unknown. A much larger clone is a single base away; this may be a read error. TCRdb re-called the PCR reads through MiXCR, storing one row per CDR3 protein. This table has 40,000 to 45,000 distinct CDR3 sequences, 19% appearing once. Germline V gene data show CDR1 as SQVTM and CDR2 as ANQGSEA. This CDR3 spans 13 amino acids. Naive CD8 T cell sorting was performed on the CD8+CD4-CCR7+CD45RA+ phenotype. This sequence joins TRBV29-1 and TRBJ2-6; D remains unclear. This clonotype was sampled from a human donor in good health. Some libraries in this study had Jurkat cell RNA spiked in. The sequenced material came from naive CD8+ T cells from blood, with Jurkat cell RNA spiked in. Subset indicated: FACS-sorted CD8+CD4-CCR7+CD45RA+ naive T cells. The DNA for the CDR3 is TGCAGCGTTGTCAAGCCTGGGGTCAACGTCCTGACTTTC. It yields the protein CSVVKPGVNVLTF. The full variable domain, completed using reference TRBV29-1 and TRBJ2-6, is SAVISQKPSRDICQRGTSLTIQCQVDSQVTMMFWYRQQPGQSLTLIATANQGSEATYESGFVIDKFPISRPNLTFSTLTVSNMSPEDSSIYLCSVVKPGVNVLTFGAGSRLTVL.